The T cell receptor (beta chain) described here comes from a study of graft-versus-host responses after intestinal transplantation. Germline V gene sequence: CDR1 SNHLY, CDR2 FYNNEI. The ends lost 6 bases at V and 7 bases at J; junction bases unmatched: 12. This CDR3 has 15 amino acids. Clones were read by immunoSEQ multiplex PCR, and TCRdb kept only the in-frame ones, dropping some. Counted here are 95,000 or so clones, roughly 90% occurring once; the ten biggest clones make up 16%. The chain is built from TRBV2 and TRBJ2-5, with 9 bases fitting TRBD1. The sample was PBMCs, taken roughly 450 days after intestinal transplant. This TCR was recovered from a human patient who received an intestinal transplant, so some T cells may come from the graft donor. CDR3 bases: TGTGCCAGCAGAACCCCGGGACAGGGCATGGTGACCCAGTACTTC. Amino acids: CASRTPGQGMVTQYF.